The sequence of this TCR beta chain was determined in a study of blood T cell repertoires in COVID-19. Study-wide background: COVID-19 samples from acute and convalescent phases originated in the United States, Italy and Spain. In each case, the material was cDNA or gDNA derived from T cells, B-cell-depleted T cells, or PBMCs.

In the authors' methods: Nucleated cell number was recorded as an estimate derived from reference gene primer amplification. Here immunoSEQ multiplex PCR was the method, and the copy in TCRdb shows in-frame clones only, minus some. V, J and clone size are those of that table, while D and trimming were read from the DNA. The table shows more than 250,000 clones, with roughly 88% occurring only once. Per the germline V gene, CDR1 is MGHRA and CDR2 is YSYEKL. This CDR3 has 14 amino acids. Trimming removed 1 base from V and 2 bases from J, with 7 bases in between. This chain connects TRBV4-1 to TRBJ2-3; D unclear. The sequence was obtained from a woman aged 45-59 years with acute or convalescent COVID-19. Sequencing used peripheral blood. The CDR3: CASSQVTITDTQYF. In DNA form, the CDR3 reads TGCGCCAGCAGCCAAGTTACTATCACAGATACGCAGTATTTT.